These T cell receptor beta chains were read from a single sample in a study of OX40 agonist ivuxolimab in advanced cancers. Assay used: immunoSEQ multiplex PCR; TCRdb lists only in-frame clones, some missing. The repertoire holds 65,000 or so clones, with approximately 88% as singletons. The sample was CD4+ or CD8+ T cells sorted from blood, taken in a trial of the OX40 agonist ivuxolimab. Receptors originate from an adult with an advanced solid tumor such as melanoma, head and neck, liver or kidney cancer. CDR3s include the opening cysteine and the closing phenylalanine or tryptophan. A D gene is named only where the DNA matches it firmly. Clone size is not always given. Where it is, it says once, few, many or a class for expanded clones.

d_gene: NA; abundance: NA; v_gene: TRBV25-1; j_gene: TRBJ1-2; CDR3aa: CASSDRVGYTF; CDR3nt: TGTGCCAGCAGTGACAGGGTTGGCTACACCTTC
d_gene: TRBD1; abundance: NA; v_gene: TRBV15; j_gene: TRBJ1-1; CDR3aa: CATSAQTGGTEAFF; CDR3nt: TGTGCCACCAGCGCCCAGACAGGGGGCACTGAAGCTTTCTTT
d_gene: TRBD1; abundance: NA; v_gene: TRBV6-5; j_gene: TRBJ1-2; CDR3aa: CASSRGQFYGYTF; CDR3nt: TGTGCCAGCAGCCGGGGACAGTTCTATGGCTACACCTTC
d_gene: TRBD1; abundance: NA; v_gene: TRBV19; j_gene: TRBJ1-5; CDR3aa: CASTMRDSELYSNQPQHF; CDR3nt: TGTGCCAGTACCATGAGGGACAGCGAACTTTATAGCAATCAGCCCCAGCATTTT
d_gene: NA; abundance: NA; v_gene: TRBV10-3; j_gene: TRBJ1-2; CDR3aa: CAISASGGHGYTF; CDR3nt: TGTGCCATCAGCGCCTCGGGGGGGCATGGCTACACCTTC
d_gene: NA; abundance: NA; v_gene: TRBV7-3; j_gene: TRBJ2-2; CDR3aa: CASSLTPRGWGGELFF; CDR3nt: TGTGCCAGCAGCTTAACCCCCCGGGGGTGGGGCGGGGAGCTGTTTTTT
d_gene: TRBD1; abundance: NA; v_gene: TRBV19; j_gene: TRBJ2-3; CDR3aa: CASRKRDRANPGPLTDTQYF; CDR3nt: TGTGCCAGTAGGAAGAGGGACAGGGCGAATCCCGGGCCTCTCACAGATACGCAGTATTTT
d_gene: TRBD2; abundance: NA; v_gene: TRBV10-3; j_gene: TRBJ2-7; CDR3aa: CAIVSGTSGTYEQYF; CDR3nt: TGTGCCATAGTTTCCGGGACTAGCGGAACCTACGAGCAGTACTTC
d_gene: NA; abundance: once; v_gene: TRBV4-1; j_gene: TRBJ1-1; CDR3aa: CASTRGVGAGTEAFF; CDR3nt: TGCGCCAGCACCAGAGGGGTGGGCGCGGGTACTGAAGCTTTCTTT
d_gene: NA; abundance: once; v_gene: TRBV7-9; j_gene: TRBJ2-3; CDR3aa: CASNGRETYTDTQYF; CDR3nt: TGTGCCAGCAATGGGCGGGAAACCTACACAGATACGCAGTATTTT
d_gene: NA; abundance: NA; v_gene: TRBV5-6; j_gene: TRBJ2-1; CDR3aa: CASSLFGLGDPDNEQFF; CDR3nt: TGTGCCAGCAGCTTATTTGGGCTGGGGGACCCGGACAATGAGCAGTTCTTC